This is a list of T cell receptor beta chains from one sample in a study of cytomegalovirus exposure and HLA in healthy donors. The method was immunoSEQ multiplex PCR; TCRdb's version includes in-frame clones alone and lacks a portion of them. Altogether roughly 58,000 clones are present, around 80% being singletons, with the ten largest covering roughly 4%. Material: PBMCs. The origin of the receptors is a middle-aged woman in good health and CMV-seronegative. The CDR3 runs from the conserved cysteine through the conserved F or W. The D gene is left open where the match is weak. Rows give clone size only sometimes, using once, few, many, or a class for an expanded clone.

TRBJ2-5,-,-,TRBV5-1,TGCGCCAGCAGCTTGGTGGGAGGGGGTATGAAGACCCAGTACTTC,CASSLVGGGMKTQYF
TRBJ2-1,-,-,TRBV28,TGTGCCAGCACCCCGGGGGAGACCAATGAGCAGTTCTTC,CASTPGETNEQFF
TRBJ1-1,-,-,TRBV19,TGTGCCAGTACCCTTTCGGGGGGAACGGGTGAAGCTTTCTTT,CASTLSGGTGEAFF
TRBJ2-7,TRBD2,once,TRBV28,TGTGCCAGCAGTTGGACTAGCGGGGACTACGAGCAGTACTTC,CASSWTSGDYEQYF
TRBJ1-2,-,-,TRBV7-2,TGTGCCAGCAGCTTTTACCCGGAACAGGGTTATGGCTACACCTTC,CASSFYPEQGYGYTF
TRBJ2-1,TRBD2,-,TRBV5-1,TGCGCCAGCACCCCTCGGACTAGCGGGAATCTCCACAATGAGCAGTTCTTC,CASTPRTSGNLHNEQFF
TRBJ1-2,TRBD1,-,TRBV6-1,TGTGCCAGCGTAATACAGGGGGCGAGTGGCTACACCTTC,CASVIQGASGYTF
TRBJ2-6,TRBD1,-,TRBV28,TGTGCCGGCACCCCGACAGGGGGCTCTGGGGCCAACGTCCTGACTTTC,CAGTPTGGSGANVLTF
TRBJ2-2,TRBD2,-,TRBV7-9,TGTGCCAGCAGCTTTAGGACTAGCGCCACCGGGGAGCTGTTTTTT,CASSFRTSATGELFF
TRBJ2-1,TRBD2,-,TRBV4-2,TGTGCCAGCAGCCAAGGACTAGCGGACTACAATGAGCAGTTCTTC,CASSQGLADYNEQFF
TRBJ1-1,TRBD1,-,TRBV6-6,TGTGCCAGCAGTTACGTCCCCTCAGGGGGCAGCGGAGCTTTCTTT,CASSYVPSGGSGAFF
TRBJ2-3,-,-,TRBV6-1,TGTGCCAGCAGTCTAGGAGCGGATACGCAGTATTTT,CASSLGADTQYF
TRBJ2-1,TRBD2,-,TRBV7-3,TGTGCCAGCAGCTTAAATAGCGGGCTTAGCTACAATGAGCAGTTCTTC,CASSLNSGLSYNEQFF
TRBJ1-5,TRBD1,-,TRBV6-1,TGTGCCAGCAGTGGCACCGACACAGGGGGTGGGCCCCAGCATTTT,CASSGTDTGGGPQHF
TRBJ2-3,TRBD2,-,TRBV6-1,TGTGCCAGCGGCCCGGCGGGAGAGGGAGCAGATACGCAGTATTTT,CASGPAGEGADTQYF
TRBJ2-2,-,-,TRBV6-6,TGTGCCAGCAGTTACTCCAGGGGTTCGATCACCGGGGAGCTGTTTTTT,CASSYSRGSITGELFF
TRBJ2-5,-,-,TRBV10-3,TGTGCCATCAGTGAGTCGTTAGCGCGTCAAGAAGAGACCCAGTACTTC,CAISESLARQEETQYF
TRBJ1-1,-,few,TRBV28,TGTGCCAGCAGTTTGGGGGGGGGATACTCCGCTTTCTTT,CASSLGGGYSAFF
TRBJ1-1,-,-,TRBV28,TGTGCCAGCAGTAGTAGATTGAACACTGAAGCTTTCTTT,CASSSRLNTEAFF
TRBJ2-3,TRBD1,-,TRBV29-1,TGCAGCGTTGAGCAGGGGGCCGCAGATACGCAGTATTTT,CSVEQGAADTQYF
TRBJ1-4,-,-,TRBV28,TGTGCCAGCAGCCTTCCAGGGTCAACTAATGAAAAACTGTTTTTT,CASSLPGSTNEKLFF
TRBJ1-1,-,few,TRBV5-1,TGCGCCAGCAGCTTGGGTCAGGAACGTGAAGCTTTCTTT,CASSLGQEREAFF
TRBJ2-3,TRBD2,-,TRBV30,TGTGCCTGGACTAGCGGGGGCACAGATACACAGTATTTT,CAWTSGGTDTQYF
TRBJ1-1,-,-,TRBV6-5,TGTGCCAGCAGACCACAGGGGAACACTGAAGCTTTCTTT,CASRPQGNTEAFF
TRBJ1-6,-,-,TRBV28,TGTGCCAGCAGCCCTCCCGGGCAGGGGCAATCACCCCTCCACTTT,CASSPPGQGQSPLHF
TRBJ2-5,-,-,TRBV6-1,TGTGCCAGCAGTGACAGAACACAAGAGACCCAGTACTTC,CASSDRTQETQYF
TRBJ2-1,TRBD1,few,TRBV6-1,TGTGCCAGCAGATCCACAGGGGGCAGTGAGCAGTTCTTC,CASRSTGGSEQFF
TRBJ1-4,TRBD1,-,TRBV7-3,TGTGCCAGCAGCCTACTGGATTCCGGGACAGGGGATGAAAAACTGTTTTTT,CASSLLDSGTGDEKLFF
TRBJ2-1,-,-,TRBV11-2,TGTGCCAGCAGCTTATTGGCTAGCGTACCATACAATGAGCAGTTCTTC,CASSLLASVPYNEQFF
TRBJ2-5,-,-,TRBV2,TGTGCCAGCATACTAGAGACTGGAGAGACCCAGTACTTC,CASILETGETQYF
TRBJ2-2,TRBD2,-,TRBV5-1,TGCGCCAGCAGCTTGCTAGCGGGAGAGACCGGGGAGCTGTTTTTT,CASSLLAGETGELFF
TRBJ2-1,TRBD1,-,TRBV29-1,TGCAGCGCTGAGACAGGGGGCATCAATGAGCAGTTCTTC,CSAETGGINEQFF
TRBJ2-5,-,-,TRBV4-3,TGCGCCAGCAGCCAAGATACATATCAAGAGACCCAGTACTTC,CASSQDTYQETQYF
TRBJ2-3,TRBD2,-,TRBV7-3,TGTGCCAGCAGCTTAACGGGAGGGACTAGCGGGAGGGCATCAGATACGCAGTATTTT,CASSLTGGTSGRASDTQYF
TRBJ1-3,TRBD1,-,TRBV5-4,TGTGCCAGCAGCGGACCACCCGGGACAGCAGGAAACACCATATATTTT,CASSGPPGTAGNTIYF
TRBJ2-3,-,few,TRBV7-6,TGTGCCAGCAGCTTAGTTTCGGTTGACACAGATACGCAGTATTTT,CASSLVSVDTDTQYF
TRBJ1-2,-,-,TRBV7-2,TGTGCCAGCAGCCCCAGGGTTGGGGGCGGCGTCAACTATGGCTACACCTTC,CASSPRVGGGVNYGYTF
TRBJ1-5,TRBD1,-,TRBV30,TGTGCCTGGGGGACAGACAGCAATCAGCCCCAGCATTTT,CAWGTDSNQPQHF
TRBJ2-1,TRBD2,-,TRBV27,TGTGCCAGCAGTCGACCGGGACTAGCAGACAACAATGAGCAGTTCTTC,CASSRPGLADNNEQFF